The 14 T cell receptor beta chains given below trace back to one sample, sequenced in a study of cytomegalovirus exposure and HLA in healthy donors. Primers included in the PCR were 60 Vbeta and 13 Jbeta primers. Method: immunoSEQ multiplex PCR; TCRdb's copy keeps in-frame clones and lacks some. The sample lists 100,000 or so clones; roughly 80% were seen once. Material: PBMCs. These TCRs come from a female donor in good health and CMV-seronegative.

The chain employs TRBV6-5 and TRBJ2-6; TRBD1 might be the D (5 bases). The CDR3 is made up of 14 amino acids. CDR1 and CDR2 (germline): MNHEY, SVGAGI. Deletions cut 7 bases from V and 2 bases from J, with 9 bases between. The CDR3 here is CASTLGPGANVLTF. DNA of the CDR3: TGTGCCAGCACCTTGGGGCCTGGGGCCAACGTCCTGACTTTC.

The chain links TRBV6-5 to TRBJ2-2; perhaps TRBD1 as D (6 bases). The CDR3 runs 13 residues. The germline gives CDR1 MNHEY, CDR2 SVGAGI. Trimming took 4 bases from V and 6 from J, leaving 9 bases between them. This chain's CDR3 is CASSFRGPGELFF. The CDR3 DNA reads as TGTGCCAGCAGTTTCAGGGGTCCCGGGGAGCTGTTTTTT.

The CDR3 is CASTLSRGPWETQYF. The CDR3 DNA reads TGTGCCAGCACTCTGTCGCGGGGACCGTGGGAGACCCAGTACTTC. This rearrangement joins TRBV6-1 to TRBJ2-5; D might be TRBD2 (6 bases). V dropped 7 bases and J dropped 5 bases, with 20 bases sitting between them. This CDR3 contains 15 residues. The V gene's germline CDR1 is MNHNS and CDR2 SASEGT.

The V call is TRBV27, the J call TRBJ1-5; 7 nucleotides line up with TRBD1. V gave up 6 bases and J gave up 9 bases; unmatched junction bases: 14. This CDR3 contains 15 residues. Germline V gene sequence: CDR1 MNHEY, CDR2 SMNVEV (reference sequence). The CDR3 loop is CASSAGTAPLRPQHF. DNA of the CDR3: TGTGCCAGCAGCGCCGGGACAGCCCCTCTTAGGCCCCAGCATTTT.

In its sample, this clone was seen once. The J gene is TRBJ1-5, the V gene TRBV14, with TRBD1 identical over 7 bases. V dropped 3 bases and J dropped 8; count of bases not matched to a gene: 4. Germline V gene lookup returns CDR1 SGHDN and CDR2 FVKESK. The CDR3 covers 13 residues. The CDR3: CASSQGQMKPQHF. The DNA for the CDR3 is TGTGCCAGCAGCCAGGGACAGATGAAGCCCCAGCATTTT.

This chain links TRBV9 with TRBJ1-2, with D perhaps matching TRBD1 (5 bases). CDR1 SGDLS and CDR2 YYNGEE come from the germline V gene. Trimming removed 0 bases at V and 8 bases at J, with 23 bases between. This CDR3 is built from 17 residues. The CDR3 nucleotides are TGTGCCAGCAGCGTAGAGGCGGGGGACGGGGCCGCCGAGGGCTACACCTTC. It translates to CASSVEAGDGAAEGYTF. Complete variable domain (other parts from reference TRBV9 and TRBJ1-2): DSGVTQTPKHLITATGQRVTLRCSPRSGDLSVYWYQQSLDQGLQFLIQYYNGEERAKGNILERFSAQQFPDLHSELNLSSLELGDSALYFCASSVEAGDGAAEGYTFGSGTRLTVV.

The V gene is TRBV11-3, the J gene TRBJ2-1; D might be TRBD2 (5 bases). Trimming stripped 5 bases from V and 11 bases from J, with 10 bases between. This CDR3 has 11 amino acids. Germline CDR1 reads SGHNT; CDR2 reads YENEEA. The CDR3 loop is CASSREGKQFF. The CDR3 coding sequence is TGTGCCAGCAGCCGAGAGGGAAAGCAGTTCTTC.

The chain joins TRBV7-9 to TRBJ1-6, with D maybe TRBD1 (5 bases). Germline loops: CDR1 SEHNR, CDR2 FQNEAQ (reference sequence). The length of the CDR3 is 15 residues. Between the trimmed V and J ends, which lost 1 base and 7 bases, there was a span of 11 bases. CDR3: CASSLEQGLNSPLHF. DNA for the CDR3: TGTGCCAGCAGCTTAGAGCAGGGACTGAATTCACCCCTCCACTTT.

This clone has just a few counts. CDR3 sequence reads: CASSYSDRGYSEQYF. CDR3 coding DNA: TGTGCCAGCAGTTACTCTGACAGGGGGTACTCCGAGCAGTACTTC. V gene TRBV6-5 combines with J gene TRBJ2-7; 9 bases agree with TRBD1. V lost 0 bases, J lost 6 bases, and 6 bases stayed unmatched. The V gene's germline CDR1 is MNHEY and CDR2 SVGAGI. The CDR3 totals 15 residues.

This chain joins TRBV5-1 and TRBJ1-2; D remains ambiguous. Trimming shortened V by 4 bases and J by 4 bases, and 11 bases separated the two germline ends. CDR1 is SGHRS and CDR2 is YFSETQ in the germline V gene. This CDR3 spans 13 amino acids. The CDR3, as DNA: TGCGCCAGCAGCCACTCGGGGTTCTATGGCTACACCTTC. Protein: CASSHSGFYGYTF.

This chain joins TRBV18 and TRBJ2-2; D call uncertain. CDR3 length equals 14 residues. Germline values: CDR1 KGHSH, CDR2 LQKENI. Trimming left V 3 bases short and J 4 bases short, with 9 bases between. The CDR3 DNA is TGTGCCAGCTCACCCCAGGAAGGCACCGGGGAGCTGTTTTTT. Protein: CASSPQEGTGELFF.

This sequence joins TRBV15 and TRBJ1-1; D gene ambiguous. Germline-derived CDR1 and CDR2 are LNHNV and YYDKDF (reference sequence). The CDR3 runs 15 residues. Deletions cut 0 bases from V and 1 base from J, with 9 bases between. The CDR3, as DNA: TGTGCCACCAGCAGAGATTTGAACACGAACACTGAAGCTTTCTTT. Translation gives CATSRDLNTNTEAFF.

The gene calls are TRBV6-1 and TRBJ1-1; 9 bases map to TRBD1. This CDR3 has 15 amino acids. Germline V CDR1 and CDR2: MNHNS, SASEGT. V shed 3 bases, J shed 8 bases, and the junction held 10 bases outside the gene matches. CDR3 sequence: CASSDPGTGPLEAFF. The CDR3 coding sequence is TGTGCCAGCAGTGATCCCGGGACAGGGCCATTAGAAGCTTTCTTT.

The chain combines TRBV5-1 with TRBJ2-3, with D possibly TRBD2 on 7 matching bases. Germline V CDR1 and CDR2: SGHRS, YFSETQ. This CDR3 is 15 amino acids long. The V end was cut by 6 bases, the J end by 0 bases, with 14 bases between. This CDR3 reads CASNRGDTSTDTQYF. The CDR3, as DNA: TGCGCCAGCAACCGGGGGGACACTAGCACAGATACGCAGTATTTT.